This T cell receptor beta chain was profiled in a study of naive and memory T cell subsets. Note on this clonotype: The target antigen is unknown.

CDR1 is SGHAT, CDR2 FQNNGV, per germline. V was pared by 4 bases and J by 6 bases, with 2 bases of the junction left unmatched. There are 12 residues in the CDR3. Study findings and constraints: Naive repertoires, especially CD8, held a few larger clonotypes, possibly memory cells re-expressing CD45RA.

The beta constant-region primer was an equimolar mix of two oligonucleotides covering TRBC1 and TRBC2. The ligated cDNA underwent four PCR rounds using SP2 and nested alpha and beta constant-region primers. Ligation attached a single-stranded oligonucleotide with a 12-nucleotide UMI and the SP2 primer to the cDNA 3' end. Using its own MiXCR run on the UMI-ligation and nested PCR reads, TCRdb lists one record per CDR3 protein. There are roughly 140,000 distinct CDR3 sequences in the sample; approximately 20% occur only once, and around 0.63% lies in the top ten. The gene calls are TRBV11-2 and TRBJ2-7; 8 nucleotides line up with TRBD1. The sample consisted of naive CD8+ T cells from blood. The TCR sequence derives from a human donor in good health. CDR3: CASSYTGGEQYF. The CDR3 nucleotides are TGTGCCAGCAGCTACACAGGGGGCGAGCAGTACTTC.